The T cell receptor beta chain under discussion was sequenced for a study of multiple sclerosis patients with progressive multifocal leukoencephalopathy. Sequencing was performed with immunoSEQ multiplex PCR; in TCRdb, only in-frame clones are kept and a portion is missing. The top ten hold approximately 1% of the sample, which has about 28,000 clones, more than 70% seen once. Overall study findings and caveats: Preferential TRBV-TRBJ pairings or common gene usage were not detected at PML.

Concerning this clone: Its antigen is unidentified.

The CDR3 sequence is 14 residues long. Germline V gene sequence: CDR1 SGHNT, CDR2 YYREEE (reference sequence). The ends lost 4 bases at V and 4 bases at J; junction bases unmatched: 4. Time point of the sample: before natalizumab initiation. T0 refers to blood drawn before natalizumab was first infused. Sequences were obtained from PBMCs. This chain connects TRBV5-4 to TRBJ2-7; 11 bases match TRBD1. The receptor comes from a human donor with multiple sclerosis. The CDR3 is CASSSRDRGYEQYF. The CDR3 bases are TGTGCCAGCAGCAGTAGGGACAGGGGGTACGAGCAGTACTTC.